The 11 T cell receptor beta chains below come from one sample, sequenced in a study of T-cell memory formation after mild COVID-19. Each CDR3 protein is one row after TCRdb ran MiXCR on the 5' RACE reads. The data contain approximately 570,000 distinct CDR3 sequences, about a sixth of them singletons. The source material was PBMCs or a T cell subset sorted from them (not recorded which). The receptors derive from an adult woman who had mild COVID-19 (a few samples of this study predate the infection). Cell type and time point are not known.

There are many counts of this clonotype. This sequence joins TRBV5-1 and TRBJ1-4, with 12 bases that match TRBD1. Germline assignment: CDR1 SGHRS and CDR2 YFSETQ. There are 15 residues in the CDR3. Losses at the gene ends were 5 bases for V and 5 bases for J; bases not matched to a gene: 4. CDR3 nucleotides: TGCGCCAGCAGAGGGACAGGGGGCCCAAATGAAAAACTGTTTTTT. Protein: CASRGTGGPNEKLFF.

This clonotype was counted a few times. The chain has TRBV3-1 and TRBJ2-2; D is possibly TRBD1 (6 bases). The CDR3 runs to 18 residues. Germline assignment: CDR1 LGHDT and CDR2 YNNKEL (reference sequence). V was cut by 5 bases and J by 1 base, with 20 bases left in between. This CDR3 reads CASSSNDRDIRNTGELFF. The CDR3 nucleotides read TGTGCCAGCAGCAGTAACGACCGGGACATCAGGAACACCGGGGAGCTGTTTTTT.

This clonotype was seen only a few times. The V gene is TRBV12-3 or TRBV12-4, the J gene TRBJ2-3; no firm D call. V gave up 7 bases and J gave up 1 base, with 21 bases separating them. The CDR3 extends over 17 amino acids. The CDR3 DNA follows: TGTGCCAGCACTTCTACCTTGCCCGGCCCGGGCACAGATACGCAGTATTTT. It encodes CASTSTLPGPGTDTQYF.

This clonotype occurred many times. For the CDR3, the DNA is TGTGCCACCAGTGATTCAACCTGGCAGCAGAACAATGAGCAGTTCTTC. Amino acid sequence: CATSDSTWQQNNEQFF. This chain uses TRBV24-1 with TRBJ2-1; no clear D gene. In germline, CDR1 is KGHDR, CDR2 SFDVKD. CDR3 length equals 16 residues. With 2 bases removed from V and 5 bases from J, the gap between germline ends came to 15 bases.

This chain joins TRBV11-2 and TRBJ2-2, with D uncertain. This CDR3 region has 15 residues. Germline loops: CDR1 SGHAT, CDR2 FQNNGV. Between the trimmed V and J ends, which lost 0 bases and 8 bases, there was a span of 13 bases. CDR3 protein: CASSLDPWGGGELFF. The CDR3 region has the DNA TGTGCCAGCAGCTTAGATCCCTGGGGTGGAGGGGAGCTGTTTTTT. Filled out from reference TRBV11-2 and TRBJ2-2, the complete variable domain reads EAGVAQSPRYKIIEKRQSVAFWCNPISGHATLYWYQQILGQGPKLLIQFQNNGVVDDSQLPKDRFSAERLKGVDSTLKIQPAKLEDSAVYLCASSLDPWGGGELFFGEGSRLTVL.

This chain links TRBV20-1 with TRBJ2-7; D possibly uses TRBD1 or TRBD2 (5 bases each). CDR1 is DFQATT and CDR2 is SNEGSKA in the germline V gene (reference sequence). CDR3 length: 15 amino acids. Trimming pared 1 base from V and 1 base from J, leaving 14 bases between. This CDR3 reads CSARVGDLHSYEQYF. In DNA form, the CDR3 reads TGCAGTGCTAGAGTAGGGGACCTCCATTCCTACGAGCAGTACTTC.

The chain couples TRBV6-6 to TRBJ2-2, with 7 bases aligning to TRBD1. J lost 5 bases, V lost 7 bases, and 7 bases had no gene match. Germline assignment: CDR1 MNHNY and CDR2 SVGAGI (reference sequence). There are 14 residues in the CDR3. CDR3 DNA: TGTGCCAGCATTGGACAGGTTGGAACCGGGGAGCTGTTTTTT. The encoded protein is CASIGQVGTGELFF.

There are a few counts of this clonotype. The chain employs TRBV9 and TRBJ2-7; a weak D match, TRBD1 (5 bases). Deletions cut 0 bases from V and 1 base from J, with 11 bases between. The CDR3 consists of 15 residues. In germline, CDR1 is SGDLS, CDR2 YYNGEE. The CDR3 reads CASSVGGAPSYEQYF. The CDR3 bases are TGTGCCAGCAGCGTAGGGGGCGCCCCGTCCTACGAGCAGTACTTC.

This sequence joins TRBV5-6 and TRBJ2-5, with 8 positions matching TRBD2. The V gene's germline CDR1 is SGHDT and CDR2 YYEEEE. The J segment lost 4 bases and the V segment lost 3 bases, leaving 11 bases of the junction unmatched. The CDR3 sequence is 16 residues long. Here the CDR3 DNA reads TGTGCCAGCAGCTCTAAGCTTGGGCTAGCGGGAGAGACCCAGTACTTC. Protein sequence: CASSSKLGLAGETQYF.

The gene calls are TRBV2 and TRBJ2-3; D uncertain. The V and J ends lost 2 bases and 6 bases respectively, with 9 bases between them. The CDR3 length is 13 residues. CDR1 and CDR2 (germline): SNHLY, FYNNEI. The CDR3: CASSESERDTQYF. The CDR3 DNA follows: TGTGCCAGCAGTGAATCCGAGCGCGATACGCAGTATTTT.

This clonotype has only a few counts. J is TRBJ1-2 and V is TRBV24-1; maybe TRBD1 (6 bases). V lost 4 bases, J lost 8 bases, and 10 bases lay in between. The germline CDR1 and CDR2 sequences are KGHDR and SFDVKD. This CDR3 has 12 residues. The CDR3 DNA sequence: TGTGCCACCAGTGAACGGGGACACGGCTACACCTTC. This codes for CATSERGHGYTF.